These T cell receptor beta chains were read from a single sample in a study. MiXCR was run by TCRdb on the 5' RACE reads, yielding one entry per CDR3 protein. Of about 46,000 distinct CDR3 sequences in the sample, more than 25% are singletons; the top ten hold 2.1%. Sequenced input: naive CD4+ T cells sorted from blood. The origin of the receptors is a female donor with breast cancer. The CDR3 runs from the conserved cysteine through the conserved F or W. D genes are given only for firm matches. Part of the rows lack a size; the others show once, few, many or a class for expanded clones.

j_call,clone_size,d_call,v_call,cdr3_aa,cdr3_nt
TRBJ1-6,-,-,TRBV25-1,CASGDRLSTLHF,TGTGCCAGCGGAGACAGACTCAGCACCCTCCACTTT
TRBJ1-6,-,-,TRBV3-1,CASSHRGRDSPLHF,TGTGCCAGCAGCCACAGGGGTAGGGATTCACCCCTCCACTTT
TRBJ1-2,-,-,TRBV5-1,CASSLAGTTNYGYTF,TGCGCCAGCAGCTTGGCTGGGACAACGAACTATGGCTACACCTTC
TRBJ1-4,few,-,TRBV4-3,CASSQDRVSTNEKLFF,TGCGCCAGCAGCCAAGACAGGGTATCCACTAATGAAAAACTGTTTTTT
TRBJ2-4,few,-,TRBV28,CASSDTGAIVSNIQYF,TGTGCCAGCAGTGATACGGGGGCCATCGTTTCAAACATTCAGTACTTC
TRBJ2-3,-,-,TRBV20-1,CSAPTGYTDTQYF,TGCAGTGCTCCGACAGGATACACAGATACGCAGTATTTT
TRBJ2-7,few,TRBD1,TRBV5-4,CASSGGQGAGYERYF,TGTGCCAGCAGCGGCGGACAGGGGGCTGGATACGAGCGGTACTTC
TRBJ1-1,few,TRBD1,TRBV4-1,CASSRDSTEAFF,TGCGCCAGCAGCCGGGACAGCACTGAAGCTTTCTTT
TRBJ2-2,few,-,TRBV28,CASSLPQTGELFF,TGTGCCAGCAGTTTGCCCCAGACCGGGGAGCTGTTTTTT
TRBJ1-4,many,-,TRBV10-1,CASMRDEKLFF,TGCGCCAGCATGCGGGATGAAAAACTGTTTTTT
TRBJ1-6,once,-,TRBV4-1,CASSQRGPQVTPNSPLHF,TGCGCCAGCAGCCAAAGGGGACCACAAGTGACCCCGAATTCACCCCTCCACTTT
TRBJ1-1,few,TRBD1,TRBV4-1,CASSQTGGTGTTEAFF,TGCGCCAGCAGCCAGACAGGGGGAACGGGAACCACTGAAGCTTTCTTT
TRBJ1-2,few,-,TRBV5-6,CASSLVALDGYTF,TGTGCCAGCAGCTTAGTCGCCCTCGATGGCTACACCTTC
TRBJ1-5,few,TRBD1,TRBV7-2,CASSLTGTGGNQPQHF,TGTGCCAGCAGCTTGACCGGGACAGGGGGGAATCAGCCCCAGCATTTT